One sample yielded the 19 T cell receptor beta chains listed below, sequenced in a study of graft-versus-host responses after intestinal transplantation. Method: immunoSEQ multiplex PCR; TCRdb's copy keeps in-frame clones and lacks some. The sample has about 84,000 clones; approximately 90% are singletons. The antigens these receptors bind are not known. The sequences come from unstimulated CD4+ T cells sorted from spleen or lymph node cells, collected before transplant. Receptors were obtained from a human donor who was the organ donor for an intestinal transplant.

The chain couples TRBV9 to TRBJ2-7, with a weak D call TRBD2 (6 bases). The V end lost 3 bases, the J end lost 5 bases, and 27 bases lay between the germline ends. Looked up from germline, CDR1 is SGDLS and CDR2 is YYNGEE. CDR3 size: 18 residues. The CDR3 coding sequence is TGTGCCAGCAGCGCCCGCCCAAGTAGTGTACGGGGGAGCGACGAGCAGTACTTC. Amino acids: CASSARPSSVRGSDEQYF.

This clone was detected once. The chain carries TRBV7-6 and TRBJ2-5; 10 bases are shared with TRBD2. The germline CDR1 and CDR2 sequences are SGHVS and FNYEAQ. The ends lost 4 bases at V and 2 bases at J; junction bases unmatched: 7. The CDR3 length is 16 residues. This CDR3 reads CASSSPIAGGQETQYF. The CDR3 DNA sequence: TGTGCCAGCAGCTCCCCTATAGCGGGGGGACAAGAGACCCAGTACTTC.

The table lists this clone with a count of one. The V call is TRBV6-1, the J call TRBJ1-1; tentative D call: TRBD1 (6 bases). Germline V lookup: CDR1 MNHNS, CDR2 SASEGT. CDR3 length equals 14 residues. The V end lost 1 base, the J end lost 0 bases, and 6 bases lay between the germline ends. CDR3 DNA sequence: TGTGCCAGCAGTGAAGGGGACATGAACACTGAAGCTTTCTTT. Translated: CASSEGDMNTEAFF.

This clone has a handful of counts. The J gene is TRBJ1-2, the V gene TRBV6-5; D uncertain. The CDR3 contains 14 residues. Germline CDR1 is MNHEY and CDR2 is SVGAGI. V was trimmed by 7 bases and J by 7 bases, leaving 19 bases between them. CDR3 in amino acids: CASTPRVERGGYTF. The CDR3 coding sequence is TGTGCCAGCACCCCGAGGGTGGAACGGGGTGGCTACACCTTC.

The rearrangement joins TRBV27 to TRBJ1-1; D gene uncertain. This CDR3 region has 13 residues. Germline V gene lookup returns CDR1 MNHEY and CDR2 SMNVEV (reference sequence). V dropped 3 bases and J dropped 1 base, with 6 bases sitting between them. As DNA, the CDR3 is TGTGCCAGCAGTTTGGTGAGGAACACTGAAGCTTTCTTT. Amino acid sequence: CASSLVRNTEAFF.

The chain recombines TRBV7-9 with TRBJ2-5; the D is unclear. This CDR3 spans 15 amino acids. The germline V gene has CDR1 SEHNR and CDR2 FQNEAQ (reference sequence). The V end lost 0 bases, the J end lost 3 bases, and 11 bases lay between the germline ends. CDR3 residues: CASSLAWRNKETQYF. Written as DNA, the CDR3 is TGTGCCAGCAGCTTAGCATGGAGAAACAAAGAGACCCAGTACTTC.

This chain joins TRBV5-6 and TRBJ1-1, with D perhaps matching TRBD1 (5 bases). Germline CDR1 and CDR2: SGHDT and YYEEEE. V lost 4 bases and J lost 2, with 15 bases in between. The CDR3 is 15 amino acids. The CDR3 loop reads CASSPRAGLNTEAFF. The CDR3 region has the DNA TGTGCCAGCAGCCCCAGAGCGGGACTCAACACTGAAGCTTTCTTT.

The J gene is TRBJ2-2, the V gene TRBV10-3; 7 nucleotides align to TRBD1. This CDR3 comprises 14 residues. J gave up 0 bases and V 6 bases, and 1 base lay outside the gene matches. The germline gives CDR1 ENHRY, CDR2 SYGVKD. CDR3 sequence: CAIRQGTNTGELFF. DNA for the CDR3: TGTGCCATCAGACAGGGGACGAACACCGGGGAGCTGTTTTTT.

As DNA, the CDR3 is TGTGCCAGCAGCTTAGTGAGCGGGGGATACAATGAGCAGTTCTTC. Its translation: CASSLVSGGYNEQFF. The chain carries TRBV7-2 and TRBJ2-1; TRBD2 agrees at 8 bases. CDR1 is SGHTA and CDR2 is FQGNSA in the germline V gene. This CDR3 comprises 15 residues. J gave up 4 bases and V 1 base, and 3 bases lay outside the gene matches.

This chain joins TRBV2 and TRBJ2-1; tentative D call: TRBD2 (6 bases). In germline, CDR1 is SNHLY, CDR2 FYNNEI. V was pared by 6 bases and J by 4 bases, with 19 bases between. There are 16 residues in the CDR3. The CDR3 here is CASRRDLTNPYNEQFF. CDR3 nucleotides: TGTGCCAGCAGGCGGGACTTAACAAACCCATACAATGAGCAGTTCTTC.

The rearrangement uses TRBV5-6 and TRBJ2-2; D perhaps matches TRBD2 (6 bases). The germline gives CDR1 SGHDT, CDR2 YYEEEE. Trimming stripped 0 bases from V and 3 bases from J, with 15 bases between. CDR3 length equals 17 residues. CDR3 coding DNA: TGTGCCAGCAGCTTGGTTCGCCAGGGACTTTACACCGGGGAGCTGTTTTTT. Translating it yields CASSLVRQGLYTGELFF.

Only one count was recorded for this clone. This chain uses TRBV19 with TRBJ1-5; possible D gene TRBD1, 5 bases. CDR3 length: 15 residues. Germline V lookup: CDR1 LNHDA, CDR2 SQIVND (reference sequence). Trimming took off 4 bases at V and 3 bases at J, with 13 bases between the two ends. Here the CDR3 reads CASSRRGPLNQPQHF. CDR3 DNA: TGTGCCAGTAGTAGGCGGGGACCCCTCAATCAGCCCCAGCATTTT. The full variable domain, rest sourced from reference TRBV19 and TRBJ1-5, is DGGITQSPKYLFRKEGQNVTLSCEQNLNHDAMYWYRQDPGQGLRLIYYSQIVNDFQKGDIAEGYSVSREKKESFPLTVTSAQKNPTAFYLCASSRRGPLNQPQHFGDGTRLSIL.

The rearrangement uses TRBV4-1 and TRBJ2-3, with TRBD2 matching 10 bases. V trimming: 4 bases; J trimming: 2 bases; junction bases outside the gene matches: 6. The CDR3 is 16 amino acids. Germline-derived CDR1 and CDR2 are MGHRA and YSYEKL. The CDR3 reads CASSLSGRADTDTQYF. The CDR3 DNA reads TGCGCCAGCAGCCTAAGCGGGAGGGCCGACACAGATACGCAGTATTTT.

The CDR3 sequence: CASSVVSGNEQFF. Written as DNA, the CDR3 is TGTGCCAGCAGCGTAGTTTCGGGAAATGAGCAGTTCTTC. V and J are TRBV9 and TRBJ2-1; perhaps TRBD2 as D (5 bases). V shed 0 bases and J shed 7 bases, with 8 bases lying between them. The CDR3 consists of 13 residues. Germline assignment: CDR1 SGDLS and CDR2 YYNGEE.

This chain links TRBV11-3 with TRBJ2-7; 9 nucleotides agree with TRBD1. Trimming cost V 6 bases and J 0 bases; bases outside gene matches: 6. The V gene's germline CDR1 is SGHNT and CDR2 YENEEA. The length of the CDR3 is 15 residues. The CDR3 DNA follows: TGTGCCAGCAGTGAACAGGGGGCTGGCTCCTACGAGCAGTACTTC. Translating it yields CASSEQGAGSYEQYF.

The chain couples TRBV5-4 to TRBJ1-4, with TRBD1 matching over 7 bases. The V and J ends lost 4 bases and 4 bases, in that order; junction bases with no gene match: 4. The CDR3 sequence is 14 residues long. CDR1 is SGHNT and CDR2 is YYREEE in the germline V gene (reference sequence). The CDR3, as DNA: TGTGCCAGCAGCCACGGACAGGATAATGAAAAACTGTTTTTT. This codes for CASSHGQDNEKLFF.

This clone was detected once. This rearrangement joins TRBV6-5 to TRBJ1-4; D is perhaps TRBD1 (6 bases). Trimming left V 6 bases short and J 3 bases short, with 14 bases between. This CDR3 has 15 residues. Germline V gene sequence: CDR1 MNHEY, CDR2 SVGAGI. The DNA for the CDR3 is TGTGCCAGCAGAACGAGGGGGGGTTCTAATGAAAAACTGTTTTTT. Its protein is CASRTRGGSNEKLFF.

This clone occurred once. The chain links TRBV7-2 to TRBJ1-2, with 10 bases aligning to TRBD1. CDR1 and CDR2 (germline): SGHTA, FQGNSA. V dropped 6 bases and J dropped 0; count of bases not matched to a gene: 10. The CDR3 covers 17 residues. DNA for the CDR3: TGTGCCAGCAGTCAAGGGACAGGGGCACAAGCTAACTATGGCTACACCTTC. It translates to CASSQGTGAQANYGYTF.

V is TRBV27 and J is TRBJ2-7, with 14 bases identical to TRBD2. The CDR3 sequence is 16 residues long. V trimming: 5 bases; J trimming: 4 bases; junction bases outside the gene matches: 7. Per germline, CDR1 MNHEY and CDR2 SMNVEV (reference sequence). CDR3 nucleotide sequence: TGTGCCAGCAGTCTCGGGACTAGCGGGAGTGGATACGAGCAGTACTTC. Encoded protein: CASSLGTSGSGYEQYF.